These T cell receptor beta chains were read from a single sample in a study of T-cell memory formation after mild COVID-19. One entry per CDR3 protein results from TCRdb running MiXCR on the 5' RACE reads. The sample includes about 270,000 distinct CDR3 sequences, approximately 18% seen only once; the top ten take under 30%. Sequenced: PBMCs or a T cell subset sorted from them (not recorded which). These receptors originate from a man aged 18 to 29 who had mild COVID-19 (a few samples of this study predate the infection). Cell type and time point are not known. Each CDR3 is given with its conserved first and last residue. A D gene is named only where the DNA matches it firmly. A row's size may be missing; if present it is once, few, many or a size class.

CDR3nt: TGTGCCATCAGTGACCCCGCGGGGGGGGGATCCTACGAGCAGTACTTC; CDR3aa: CAISDPAGGGSYEQYF; j_gene: TRBJ2-7; d_gene: TRBD2; v_gene: TRBV10-3; abundance: few
CDR3nt: TGTGCCAGCAGTTATTCTAGCGGGGGGGCCGGCGAGACCCAGTACTTC; CDR3aa: CASSYSSGGAGETQYF; j_gene: TRBJ2-5; d_gene: TRBD2; v_gene: TRBV7-2; abundance: NA
CDR3nt: TGTGCCACCAGTGAGGAGACTAGCGGGAAAGAGACCCAGTACTTC; CDR3aa: CATSEETSGKETQYF; j_gene: TRBJ2-5; d_gene: TRBD2; v_gene: TRBV24-1; abundance: NA
CDR3nt: TGTGCCAGCACCCTAACGTGGGGACTAGCGGGGGAAAACTACAATGAGCAGTTCTTC; CDR3aa: CASTLTWGLAGENYNEQFF; j_gene: TRBJ2-1; d_gene: TRBD2; v_gene: TRBV28; abundance: many
CDR3nt: TGCAGTGCTAGTGTGGGGGGGCCTGGAAATGAGCAGTTCTTC; CDR3aa: CSASVGGPGNEQFF; j_gene: TRBJ2-1; d_gene: NA; v_gene: TRBV20-1; abundance: many
CDR3nt: TGTGCCATCCAAGGGACAGGGACCTTGCAGCCCCAGCATTTT; CDR3aa: CAIQGTGTLQPQHF; j_gene: TRBJ1-5; d_gene: TRBD1; v_gene: TRBV28; abundance: few
CDR3nt: TGTGCCAGCAGCTTAAACCCGACTAGCGTGGCCACCGGGGAGCTGTTTTTT; CDR3aa: CASSLNPTSVATGELFF; j_gene: TRBJ2-2; d_gene: TRBD2; v_gene: TRBV7-3; abundance: few
CDR3nt: TGTGCCAGCAGAACCCACCGAGGGGGAACCGGGGAGCTGTTTTTT; CDR3aa: CASRTHRGGTGELFF; j_gene: TRBJ2-2; d_gene: NA; v_gene: TRBV6-2/TRBV6-3; abundance: NA
CDR3nt: TGTGCCAGCAGCCAAGATGGCTTTAGAGCCCTCCACTTT; CDR3aa: CASSQDGFRALHF; j_gene: TRBJ1-6; d_gene: NA; v_gene: TRBV3-1; abundance: few
CDR3nt: TGTGCCAGCACCCCGGGGGGCTCCTACAATGAGCAGTTCTTC; CDR3aa: CASTPGGSYNEQFF; j_gene: TRBJ2-1; d_gene: TRBD2; v_gene: TRBV28; abundance: few
CDR3nt: TGTGCCAGCAGCTTCGTCTCGGGACACAGCTCCTACAATGAGCAGTTCTTC; CDR3aa: CASSFVSGHSSYNEQFF; j_gene: TRBJ2-1; d_gene: NA; v_gene: TRBV7-6; abundance: many
CDR3nt: TGTGCCAGCAGTTACCCCGACACCCATAGCAATCAGCCCCAGCATTTT; CDR3aa: CASSYPDTHSNQPQHF; j_gene: TRBJ1-5; d_gene: NA; v_gene: TRBV6-5; abundance: NA
CDR3nt: TGTGCCAGCAGCTCATGGACGGCCTCGGGCTACACCTTC; CDR3aa: CASSSWTASGYTF; j_gene: TRBJ1-2; d_gene: NA; v_gene: TRBV11-2; abundance: NA
CDR3nt: TGCAGTGCTACCCTTCTAGATAGCAATCAGCCCCAGCATTTT; CDR3aa: CSATLLDSNQPQHF; j_gene: TRBJ1-5; d_gene: NA; v_gene: TRBV20-1; abundance: NA
CDR3nt: TGTGCCAGCAGCCGAGTAGGGGGCACCTACGAGCAGTACTTC; CDR3aa: CASSRVGGTYEQYF; j_gene: TRBJ2-7; d_gene: TRBD1; v_gene: TRBV9; abundance: few
CDR3nt: TGTGCCACCCCCGGGACTAGCGGCTACGAGCAGTACTTC; CDR3aa: CATPGTSGYEQYF; j_gene: TRBJ2-7; d_gene: TRBD2; v_gene: TRBV6-6; abundance: NA
CDR3nt: TGTGCCAGCCGCCCCGCGGGGGCTCCCTTGGCCCAGTACTTC; CDR3aa: CASRPAGAPLAQYF; j_gene: TRBJ2-5; d_gene: NA; v_gene: TRBV6-5; abundance: few
CDR3nt: TGTGCCAGCAGTGTGTCAGGATATGCGGATACGCAGTATTTT; CDR3aa: CASSVSGYADTQYF; j_gene: TRBJ2-3; d_gene: NA; v_gene: TRBV12-3/TRBV12-4; abundance: NA
CDR3nt: TGCGCCAGCAGCTACGGGGATCGGAGCAATCAGCCCCAGCATTTT; CDR3aa: CASSYGDRSNQPQHF; j_gene: TRBJ1-5; d_gene: NA; v_gene: TRBV5-1; abundance: many
CDR3nt: TGCAGTGCTGGAGGTCCCGGGACAGACGACAACACTGAAGCTTTCTTT; CDR3aa: CSAGGPGTDDNTEAFF; j_gene: TRBJ1-1; d_gene: TRBD1; v_gene: TRBV20-1; abundance: few
CDR3nt: TGTGCCAGCTCACCACCGGACTATGGCTACACCTTC; CDR3aa: CASSPPDYGYTF; j_gene: TRBJ1-2; d_gene: NA; v_gene: TRBV18; abundance: NA
CDR3nt: TGTGCCATCAGTGTAGACAGCTACACTGAAGCTTTCTTT; CDR3aa: CAISVDSYTEAFF; j_gene: TRBJ1-1; d_gene: NA; v_gene: TRBV10-3; abundance: NA
CDR3nt: TGTGCCAGCAGGGATTTCGGACAGGGGGAAGGAGAGACCCAGTACTTC; CDR3aa: CASRDFGQGEGETQYF; j_gene: TRBJ2-5; d_gene: TRBD1; v_gene: TRBV6-5; abundance: few
CDR3nt: TGTGCCAGCAGCGCCGAGCGGGGGGGTTCCTACAATGAGCAGTTCTTC; CDR3aa: CASSAERGGSYNEQFF; j_gene: TRBJ2-1; d_gene: TRBD2; v_gene: TRBV7-3; abundance: few
CDR3nt: TGTGCCAGCAGCCAATCGAGGGGGCCGCGGGAGACCCAGTACTTC; CDR3aa: CASSQSRGPRETQYF; j_gene: TRBJ2-5; d_gene: TRBD1; v_gene: TRBV7-9; abundance: few
CDR3nt: TGCAGCGTTCGCGCACAAAGCACAGATACGCAGTATTTT; CDR3aa: CSVRAQSTDTQYF; j_gene: TRBJ2-3; d_gene: NA; v_gene: TRBV29-1; abundance: NA
CDR3nt: TGTGCTAGTGGCTCGACGGACGCGAACACTGAAGCTTTCTTT; CDR3aa: CASGSTDANTEAFF; j_gene: TRBJ1-1; d_gene: NA; v_gene: TRBV12-5; abundance: NA
CDR3nt: TGTGCCAGCAGTTCTAGGACTAGCGGGAACTACGAGCAGTACTTC; CDR3aa: CASSSRTSGNYEQYF; j_gene: TRBJ2-7; d_gene: TRBD2; v_gene: TRBV12-3/TRBV12-4; abundance: few
CDR3nt: TGTGCCAGCAGCCAAGAGCTAGCAGCCGGGGAGCTGTTTTTT; CDR3aa: CASSQELAAGELFF; j_gene: TRBJ2-2; d_gene: NA; v_gene: TRBV4-2; abundance: many
CDR3nt: TGTGCCAGCGGCGAAAAAGGGGGCGGAAAGACCCAGTACTTC; CDR3aa: CASGEKGGGKTQYF; j_gene: TRBJ2-5; d_gene: TRBD1; v_gene: TRBV5-4; abundance: NA
CDR3nt: TGCGCCAGCGCCGCGGCCCCCCTTAGTGCCAACGTCCTGACTTTC; CDR3aa: CASAAAPLSANVLTF; j_gene: TRBJ2-6; d_gene: NA; v_gene: TRBV5-1; abundance: NA
CDR3nt: TGTGCCAGCAGCGTTTACAGGGGTCAGCCCCAGCATTTT; CDR3aa: CASSVYRGQPQHF; j_gene: TRBJ1-5; d_gene: TRBD1; v_gene: TRBV7-6; abundance: NA
CDR3nt: TGCAGCGTTGGGGAGGTTGGTCAGCCCCAGCATTTT; CDR3aa: CSVGEVGQPQHF; j_gene: TRBJ1-5; d_gene: NA; v_gene: TRBV29-1; abundance: few
CDR3nt: TGTGCCAGCAGGTTTATGGCTACTAGCACAGATACGCAGTATTTT; CDR3aa: CASRFMATSTDTQYF; j_gene: TRBJ2-3; d_gene: NA; v_gene: TRBV7-2; abundance: few
CDR3nt: TGTGCCAGCAGCCCCCGACGGGGGGGAGAGACCCAGTACTTC; CDR3aa: CASSPRRGGETQYF; j_gene: TRBJ2-5; d_gene: TRBD2; v_gene: TRBV6-5; abundance: few
CDR3nt: TGCGCCAGCAGCTCCTTCGAAGCGGGGGACTTCACAGATACGCAGTATTTT; CDR3aa: CASSSFEAGDFTDTQYF; j_gene: TRBJ2-3; d_gene: TRBD2; v_gene: TRBV5-1; abundance: NA
CDR3nt: TGTGCCAGCAGCAGGGGGGGGGTAAATCAGCCCCAGCATTTT; CDR3aa: CASSRGGVNQPQHF; j_gene: TRBJ1-5; d_gene: TRBD1; v_gene: TRBV6-6; abundance: NA
CDR3nt: TGTGCCAGCGGGGACCCGGGTGGTCGGACCCAGTACTTC; CDR3aa: CASGDPGGRTQYF; j_gene: TRBJ2-5; d_gene: NA; v_gene: TRBV6-5; abundance: few
CDR3nt: TGTGCCAGCAGCCCCCAAGCCGGCCCCTATGGCTACACCTTC; CDR3aa: CASSPQAGPYGYTF; j_gene: TRBJ1-2; d_gene: NA; v_gene: TRBV7-2; abundance: NA
CDR3nt: TGTGCCAGCAGTTACATACCCCGTGAAAACATTCAGTACTTC; CDR3aa: CASSYIPRENIQYF; j_gene: TRBJ2-4; d_gene: NA; v_gene: TRBV6-6; abundance: few
CDR3nt: TGTGCCAGCAGTGAAGCGGAGGGGGCCAAAAACATTCAGTACTTC; CDR3aa: CASSEAEGAKNIQYF; j_gene: TRBJ2-4; d_gene: NA; v_gene: TRBV2; abundance: NA